These T cell receptor beta chains were read from a single sample in a study of CD8 T cells in Susac syndrome. TCRdb independently ran MiXCR on the immunoSEQ multiplex PCR reads; one entry per CDR3 protein. The data show tens of thousands of distinct CDR3 sequences, just over 90% seen once. The sample comprised CD8+ T cells from PBMCs. Receptors were obtained from a human donor with Susac syndrome. CDR3s include the opening cysteine and the closing phenylalanine or tryptophan. Fields, in order: V gene, D gene, J gene, CDR3 protein, CDR3 DNA. The D gene is left open where the match is weak.

v_gene: TRBV7-9
d_gene: TRBD1
j_gene: TRBJ2-1
CDR3aa: CASSLRTGTYNEQFF
CDR3nt: TGTGCCAGCAGCTTACGGACAGGGACCTACAATGAGCAGTTCTTC

v_gene: TRBV6-5
d_gene: NA
j_gene: TRBJ2-1
CDR3aa: CASSLSGNNEQFF
CDR3nt: TGTGCCAGCAGCCTTAGCGGAAACAATGAGCAGTTCTTC

v_gene: TRBV7-9
d_gene: NA
j_gene: TRBJ2-2
CDR3aa: CASGRDTGELFF
CDR3nt: TGTGCCAGCGGGCGTGACACCGGGGAGCTGTTTTTT

v_gene: TRBV4-2
d_gene: NA
j_gene: TRBJ2-1
CDR3aa: CASSQGQASSYNEQFF
CDR3nt: TGTGCCAGCAGCCAAGGCCAGGCTAGCTCCTACAATGAGCAGTTCTTC

v_gene: TRBV20-1
d_gene: NA
j_gene: TRBJ2-3
CDR3aa: CSASGGGDFTDTQYF
CDR3nt: TGCAGTGCTAGTGGCGGGGGCGACTTCACAGATACGCAGTATTTT

v_gene: TRBV6-2/TRBV6-3
d_gene: NA
j_gene: TRBJ2-1
CDR3aa: CASSYPGWSYNEQFF
CDR3nt: TGTGCCAGCAGTTACCCCGGTTGGTCCTACAATGAGCAGTTCTTC

v_gene: TRBV7-8
d_gene: NA
j_gene: TRBJ2-1
CDR3aa: CASEGSYNEQFF
CDR3nt: TGTGCCAGCGAAGGCTCCTACAATGAGCAGTTCTTC

v_gene: TRBV19
d_gene: NA
j_gene: TRBJ2-5
CDR3aa: CASSMRRVIQETQYF
CDR3nt: TGTGCCAGTAGTATGAGAAGGGTAATACAAGAGACCCAGTACTTC

v_gene: TRBV5-6
d_gene: NA
j_gene: TRBJ1-4
CDR3aa: CASSFGRTLEKLFF
CDR3nt: TGTGCCAGCAGCTTCGGCAGGACCCTTGAAAAACTGTTTTTT

v_gene: TRBV4-2
d_gene: NA
j_gene: TRBJ2-5
CDR3aa: CASGEEGGPETQYF
CDR3nt: TGTGCCAGCGGAGAAGAGGGGGGGCCGGAGACCCAGTACTTC

v_gene: TRBV6-2/TRBV6-3
d_gene: NA
j_gene: TRBJ2-7
CDR3aa: CASRPSGVYEQYF
CDR3nt: TGTGCCAGCAGACCCTCGGGGGTCTACGAGCAGTACTTC

v_gene: TRBV15
d_gene: TRBD1
j_gene: TRBJ1-4
CDR3aa: CATSDGTGDNEKLFF
CDR3nt: TGTGCCACCAGTGATGGGACAGGGGATAATGAAAAACTGTTTTTT

v_gene: TRBV6-2/TRBV6-3
d_gene: NA
j_gene: TRBJ2-1
CDR3aa: CASSYRDIGDEQFF
CDR3nt: TGTGCCAGCAGTTATCGGGACATCGGCGATGAGCAGTTCTTC

v_gene: TRBV28
d_gene: TRBD1
j_gene: TRBJ2-6
CDR3aa: CASSPAGTAYSGANVLTF
CDR3nt: TGTGCCAGCAGTCCGGCCGGGACAGCCTACTCTGGGGCCAACGTCCTGACTTTC

v_gene: TRBV3-1
d_gene: TRBD2
j_gene: TRBJ2-1
CDR3aa: CASSQDLTSGGYNEQFF
CDR3nt: TGTGCCAGCAGCCAAGATCTGACTAGCGGGGGCTACAATGAGCAGTTCTTC

v_gene: TRBV7-7
d_gene: TRBD2
j_gene: TRBJ2-7
CDR3aa: CASSPTRGSSYEQYF
CDR3nt: TGTGCTAGCAGCCCTACGCGGGGGAGCTCCTACGAGCAGTACTTC